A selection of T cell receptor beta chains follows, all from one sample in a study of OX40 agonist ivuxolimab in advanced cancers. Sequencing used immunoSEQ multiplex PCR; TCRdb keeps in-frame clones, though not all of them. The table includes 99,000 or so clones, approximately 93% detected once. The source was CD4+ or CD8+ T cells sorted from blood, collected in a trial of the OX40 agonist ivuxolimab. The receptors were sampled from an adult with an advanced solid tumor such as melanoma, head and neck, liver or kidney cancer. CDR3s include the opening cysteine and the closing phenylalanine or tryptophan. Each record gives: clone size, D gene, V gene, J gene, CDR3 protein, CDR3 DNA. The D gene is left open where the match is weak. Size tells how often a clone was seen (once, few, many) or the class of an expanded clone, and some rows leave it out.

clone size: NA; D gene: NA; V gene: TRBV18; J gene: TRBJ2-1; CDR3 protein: CASSPPLISKNEQFF; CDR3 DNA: TGTGCCAGCTCACCACCTTTAATCTCTAAAAATGAGCAGTTCTTC
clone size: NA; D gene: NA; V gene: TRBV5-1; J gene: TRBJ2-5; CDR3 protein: CASKLGQETQYF; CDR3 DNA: TGCGCCAGCAAATTGGGCCAAGAGACCCAGTACTTC
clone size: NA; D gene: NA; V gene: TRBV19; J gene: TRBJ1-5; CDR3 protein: CASSIATGIYNQPQHF; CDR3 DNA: TGTGCCAGTAGTATCGCTACAGGGATATACAATCAGCCCCAGCATTTT
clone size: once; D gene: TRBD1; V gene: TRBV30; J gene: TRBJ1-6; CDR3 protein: CAWRRDRVTPLHF; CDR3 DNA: TGTGCCTGGAGACGGGACAGGGTGACACCCCTCCACTTT
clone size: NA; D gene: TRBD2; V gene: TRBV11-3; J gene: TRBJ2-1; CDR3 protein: CASSPGTTGRNEQFF; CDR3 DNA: TGTGCCAGCAGCCCCGGGACTACCGGGAGAAATGAGCAGTTCTTC
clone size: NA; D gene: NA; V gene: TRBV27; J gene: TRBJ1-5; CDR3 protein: CASSSRNQPQHF; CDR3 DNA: TGTGCCAGCAGTTCTCGCAATCAGCCCCAGCATTTT
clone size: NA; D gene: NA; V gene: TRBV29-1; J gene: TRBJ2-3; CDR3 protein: CSATYTDTQYF; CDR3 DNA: TGCAGCGCTACATACACAGATACGCAGTATTTT
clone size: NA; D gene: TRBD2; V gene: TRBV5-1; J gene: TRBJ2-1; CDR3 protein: CASSLGLAGSYNEQFF; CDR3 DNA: TGCGCCAGCAGCTTGGGACTAGCGGGGTCCTACAATGAGCAGTTCTTC
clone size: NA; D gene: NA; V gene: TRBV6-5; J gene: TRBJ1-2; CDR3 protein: CASSPRDLYGYTF; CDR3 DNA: TGTGCCAGCAGCCCTCGGGACCTCTATGGCTACACCTTC
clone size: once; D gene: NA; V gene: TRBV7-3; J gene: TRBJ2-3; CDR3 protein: CASSLYSGTDTQYF; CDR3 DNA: TGTGCCAGCAGCTTATATAGCGGCACAGATACGCAGTATTTT
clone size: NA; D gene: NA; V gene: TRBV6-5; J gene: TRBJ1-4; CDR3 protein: CASSRGHETNEKLFF; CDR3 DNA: TGTGCCAGCAGTCGAGGGCATGAGACTAATGAAAAACTGTTTTTT
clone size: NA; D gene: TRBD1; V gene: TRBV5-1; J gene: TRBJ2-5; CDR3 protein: CASSLGQGDETQYF; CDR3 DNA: TGCGCCAGCAGCTTGGGGCAGGGGGATGAGACCCAGTACTTC
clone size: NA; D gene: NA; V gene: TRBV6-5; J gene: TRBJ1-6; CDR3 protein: CASSYERDNSPLHF; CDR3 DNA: TGTGCCAGCAGTTACGAGAGGGATAATTCACCCCTCCACTTT
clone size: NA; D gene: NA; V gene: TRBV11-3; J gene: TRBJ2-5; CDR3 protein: CASSLDRETQYF; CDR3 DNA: TGTGCCAGCAGCTTAGATAGGGAGACCCAGTACTTC
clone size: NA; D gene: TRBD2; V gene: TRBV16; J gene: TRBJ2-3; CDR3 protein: CASSRHDPGGTDTQYF; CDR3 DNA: TGTGCCAGCAGCCGACACGATCCGGGAGGGACAGATACGCAGTATTTT
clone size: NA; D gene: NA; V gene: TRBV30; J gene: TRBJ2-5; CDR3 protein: CAWSTVFQETQYF; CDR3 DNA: TGTGCCTGGAGTACAGTATTCCAAGAGACCCAGTACTTC
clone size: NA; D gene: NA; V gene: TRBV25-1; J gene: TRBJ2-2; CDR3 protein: CASSDPRWGAHPGELFF; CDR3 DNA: TGTGCCAGCAGTGATCCCCGCTGGGGGGCGCATCCCGGGGAGCTGTTTTTT
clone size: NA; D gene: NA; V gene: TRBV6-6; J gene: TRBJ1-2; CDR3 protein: CASSYSSQGIYGYTF; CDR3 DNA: TGTGCCAGCAGTTACTCATCTCAGGGAATCTATGGCTACACCTTC
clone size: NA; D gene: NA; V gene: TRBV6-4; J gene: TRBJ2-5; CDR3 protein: CASSGGGRETQYF; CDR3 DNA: TGTGCCAGCAGTGGAGGGGGTCGAGAGACCCAGTACTTC
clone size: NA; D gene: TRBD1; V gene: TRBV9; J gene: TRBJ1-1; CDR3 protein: CASSVVAGGGEAFF; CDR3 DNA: TGTGCCAGCAGCGTAGTTGCAGGGGGAGGTGAAGCTTTCTTT
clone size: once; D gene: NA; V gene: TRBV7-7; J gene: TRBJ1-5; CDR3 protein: CASSLAQEKDDYSNQPQHF; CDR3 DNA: TGTGCTAGCAGCTTAGCCCAGGAAAAGGATGATTATAGCAATCAGCCCCAGCATTTT
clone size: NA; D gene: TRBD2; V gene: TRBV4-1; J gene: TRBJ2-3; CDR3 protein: CASSQVALAGTDTQYF; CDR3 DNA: TGCGCCAGCAGCCAAGTGGCACTAGCGGGGACAGATACGCAGTATTTT
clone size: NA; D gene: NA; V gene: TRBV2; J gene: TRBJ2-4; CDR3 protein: CASSGGTLAKNIQYF; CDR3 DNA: TGTGCCAGCAGTGGCGGGACATTAGCCAAAAACATTCAGTACTTC
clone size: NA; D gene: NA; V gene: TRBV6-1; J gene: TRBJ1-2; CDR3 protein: CASSDLEGDGYTF; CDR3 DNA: TGTGCCAGCAGTGACCTGGAAGGGGATGGCTACACCTTC
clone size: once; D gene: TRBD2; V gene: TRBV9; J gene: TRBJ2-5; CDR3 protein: CASSGGTSLAGGHF; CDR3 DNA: TGTGCCAGCAGCGGAGGCACCTCCTTAGCGGGAGGTCACTTC
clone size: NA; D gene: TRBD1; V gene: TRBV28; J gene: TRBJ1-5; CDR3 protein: CASNTGGLQPQHF; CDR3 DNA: TGTGCCAGCAATACAGGGGGATTGCAGCCCCAGCATTTT
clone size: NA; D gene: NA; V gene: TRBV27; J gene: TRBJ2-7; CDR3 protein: CASSRPYEQYF; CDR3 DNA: TGTGCCAGCAGTCGCCCCTACGAGCAGTACTTC
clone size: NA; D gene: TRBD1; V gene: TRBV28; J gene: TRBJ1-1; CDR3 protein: CASRYRPGQGRYAFF; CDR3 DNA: TGTGCCAGCAGGTACCGTCCGGGACAGGGGAGGTATGCTTTCTTT
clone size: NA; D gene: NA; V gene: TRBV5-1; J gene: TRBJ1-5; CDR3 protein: CASRGGINQPQHF; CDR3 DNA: TGCGCCAGCAGGGGGGGTATTAATCAGCCCCAGCATTTT
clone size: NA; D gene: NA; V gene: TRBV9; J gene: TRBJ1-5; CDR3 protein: CASSLGYSNQPQHF; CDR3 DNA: TGTGCCAGCAGTTTAGGGTATAGCAATCAGCCCCAGCATTTT
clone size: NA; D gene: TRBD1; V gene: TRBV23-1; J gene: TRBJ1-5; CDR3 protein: CASSQLGQGGWTNQPQHF; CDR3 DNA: TGCGCCAGCAGTCAATTGGGACAGGGGGGCTGGACGAATCAGCCCCAGCATTTT
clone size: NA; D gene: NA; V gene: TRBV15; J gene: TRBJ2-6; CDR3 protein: CATAVAGANVLTF; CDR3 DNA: TGTGCCACCGCCGTGGCTGGGGCCAACGTCCTGACTTTC
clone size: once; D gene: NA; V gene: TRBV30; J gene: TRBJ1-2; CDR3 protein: CAWSDQGLEYGYTF; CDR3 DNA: TGTGCCTGGAGTGACCAGGGGTTAGAATATGGCTACACCTTC
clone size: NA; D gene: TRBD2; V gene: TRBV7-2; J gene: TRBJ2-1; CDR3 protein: CASSRSGSTDEQFF; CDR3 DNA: TGTGCCAGCAGCCGTAGCGGGAGTACTGATGAGCAGTTCTTC
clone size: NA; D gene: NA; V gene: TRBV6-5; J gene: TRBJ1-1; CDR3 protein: CASSYLGSEAFF; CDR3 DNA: TGTGCCAGCAGTTACCTGGGGTCTGAAGCTTTCTTT
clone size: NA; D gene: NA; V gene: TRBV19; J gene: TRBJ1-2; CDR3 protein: CASSRNSPNYGYTF; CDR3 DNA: TGTGCCAGTAGTAGAAACAGCCCTAACTATGGCTACACCTTC
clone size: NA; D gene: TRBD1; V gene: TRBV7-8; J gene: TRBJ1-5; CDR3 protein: CASSPRDRSANQPQHF; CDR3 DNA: TGTGCCAGCAGCCCCAGGGACAGGTCCGCGAATCAGCCCCAGCATTTT
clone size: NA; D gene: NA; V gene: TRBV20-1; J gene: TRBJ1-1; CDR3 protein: CSARGNTEAFF; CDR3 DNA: TGCAGTGCTCGAGGGAACACTGAAGCTTTCTTT
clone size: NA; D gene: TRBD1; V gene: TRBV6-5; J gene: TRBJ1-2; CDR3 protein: CASSYAEQGNYGYTF; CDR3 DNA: TGTGCCAGCAGTTACGCCGAACAGGGGAACTATGGCTACACCTTC
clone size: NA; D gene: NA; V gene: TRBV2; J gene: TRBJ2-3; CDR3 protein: CASSGLDTQYF; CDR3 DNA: TGTGCCAGCAGTGGTTTAGATACGCAGTATTTT
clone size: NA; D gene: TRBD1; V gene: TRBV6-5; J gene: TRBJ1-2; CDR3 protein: CASRTGISNYGYTF; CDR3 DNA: TGTGCCAGCAGGACAGGGATAAGTAACTATGGCTACACCTTC
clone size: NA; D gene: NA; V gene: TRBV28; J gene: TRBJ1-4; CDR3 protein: CASSPWSRVTNEKLFF; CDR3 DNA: TGTGCCAGCAGTCCCTGGTCGAGGGTAACTAATGAAAAACTGTTTTTT
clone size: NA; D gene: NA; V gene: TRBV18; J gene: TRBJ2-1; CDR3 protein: CASSPPGSGTLNEQFF; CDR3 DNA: TGTGCCAGCTCACCACCAGGTAGCGGTACCTTAAATGAGCAGTTCTTC
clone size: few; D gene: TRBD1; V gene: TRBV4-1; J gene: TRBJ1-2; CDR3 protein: CASSQEQGTPLYGYTF; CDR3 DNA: TGCGCCAGCAGCCAGGAACAGGGGACCCCCCTCTATGGCTACACCTTC
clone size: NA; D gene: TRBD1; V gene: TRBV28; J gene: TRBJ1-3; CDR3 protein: CASSYTGGSGNTIYF; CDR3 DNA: TGTGCCAGCAGCTATACAGGGGGCTCTGGAAACACCATATATTTT
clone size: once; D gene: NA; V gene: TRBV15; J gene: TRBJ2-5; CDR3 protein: CATSRAMGTQYF; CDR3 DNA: TGTGCCACCAGCAGAGCTATGGGGACCCAGTACTTC